This record looks at one T cell receptor (beta chain) sequence and its context. Its matching antigen is unknown. The source material, RNA transcripts, was used to amplify TCR beta CDR3 regions. In the first-round RT-PCR of the TCR CDR3, the HTBI primer set was used. Each CDR3 protein is one row after TCRdb ran MiXCR on the multiplex PCR reads. The sample comprises 450,000 to 700,000 distinct CDR3 sequences, approximately 44% of which are singletons, and around 20% rests with the top ten. Investigators excluded patients with uncontrolled infection, other autoimmune disease, pregnancy or lactation. The sample comes from a study of T cells in Graves' hyperthyroidism and ophthalmopathy. V dropped 5 bases and J dropped 0 bases, with 15 bases sitting between them. Germline lookup yields CDR1 SGDLS and CDR2 YYNGEE. The CDR3 totals 15 residues. Whole-study findings and limits: Blood also contained most expanded thyroid clonotypes above 0.001. Prediction of ophthalmopathy progression came a median around 6.1 months pre-onset. By a 13 V-J model, ophthalmopathy was set apart from stable hyperthyroidism.

This receptor was obtained from an adult woman with Graves' disease, either hyperthyroidism or ophthalmopathy (not recorded which). Material for sequencing was peripheral blood or thyroid tissue (not recorded which). This sequence joins TRBV9 and TRBJ2-7; D gene unclear. The CDR3 is CASRQTRRSSYEQYF. DNA of the CDR3: TGTGCCAGCAGGCAGACACGTCGTAGCTCCTACGAGCAGTACTTC.